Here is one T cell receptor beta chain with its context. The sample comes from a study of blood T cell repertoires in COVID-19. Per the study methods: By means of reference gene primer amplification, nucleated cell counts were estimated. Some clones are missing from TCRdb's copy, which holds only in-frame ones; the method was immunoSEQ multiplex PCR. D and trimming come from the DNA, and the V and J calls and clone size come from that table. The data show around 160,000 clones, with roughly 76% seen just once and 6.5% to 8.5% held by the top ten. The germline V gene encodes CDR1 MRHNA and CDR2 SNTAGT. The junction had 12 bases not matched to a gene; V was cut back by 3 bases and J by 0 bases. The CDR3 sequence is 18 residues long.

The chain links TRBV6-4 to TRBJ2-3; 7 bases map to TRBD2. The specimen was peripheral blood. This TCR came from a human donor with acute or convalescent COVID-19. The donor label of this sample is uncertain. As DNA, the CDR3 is TGTGCCAGCAGTGAGGAGGGGTCCAGCGGGGTTAGCACAGATACGCAGTATTTT. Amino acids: CASSEEGSSGVSTDTQYF.